Shown below are 8 T cell receptor beta chains from a single sample sequenced in a study of T cell repertoires in cytomegalovirus infection. TCRdb reprocessed the reads via MiXCR and lists one record per CDR3 protein. The sample lists approximately 220,000 distinct CDR3 sequences, 35% to 40% seen once, with roughly three fifths in the top ten. These receptors are not linked to any known antigen. The sample consisted of CD8+ T cells from cultured PBMCs, taken from culture after CMV antigen stimulation. These receptors were obtained from a human donor in good health (CMV status not recorded). Some clones in this sample may be carry-over from other donors' samples.

The rearrangement uses TRBV7-6 and TRBJ2-7; weak D call: TRBD1 (6 bases). Looked up from germline, CDR1 is SGHVS and CDR2 is FNYEAQ. Deletions cut 5 bases from V and 2 bases from J, with 19 bases between. CDR3 length equals 16 residues. The CDR3: CASSPRGQGLTYEQYF. The CDR3 nucleotides are TGTGCCAGCAGCCCACGAGGGCAGGGGCTTACCTACGAGCAGTACTTC.

This chain connects TRBV6-1 to TRBJ1-5, with 7 bases matching TRBD1. With V trimmed by 4 bases and J by 4 bases, 10 bases remained unmatched. Germline CDR1 MNHNS, CDR2 SASEGT. This CDR3 spans 16 amino acids. The CDR3 DNA reads TGTGCCAGCAGTGTACGGACAGGCAAACGTAATCAGCCCCAGCATTTT. Translated: CASSVRTGKRNQPQHF.

This clonotype was recorded many times. In nucleotides, the CDR3 is TGTGCCAGCAGCTCGATGGGACAGGGGAGCTCTGAGCAGTACTTC. This translates into CASSSMGQGSSEQYF. V usage is TRBV7-8 and J usage is TRBJ2-7, with 10 bases that match TRBD1. Germline CDR1 is SGHVS and CDR2 is FQNEAQ. CDR3 length equals 15 residues. Trimming took 4 bases from V and 7 from J; bases not matched to a gene: 10.

This chain connects TRBV28 to TRBJ1-1; D is uncertain. Trimming removed 3 bases at V and 0 bases at J, with 5 bases between. This CDR3 has 13 amino acids. Per germline, CDR1 MDHEN and CDR2 SYDVKM. The CDR3 DNA follows: TGTGCCAGCAGTTTCCCCTTGAACACTGAAGCTTTCTTT. Translation gives CASSFPLNTEAFF.

This clonotype was seen a handful of times. The V call is TRBV11-2, the J call TRBJ2-2; the match to TRBD2 covers 9 bases. This CDR3 has 15 amino acids. The V and J ends lost 3 bases and 3 bases, in that order; junction bases with no gene match: 2. The germline V gene has CDR1 SGHAT and CDR2 FQNNGV. In DNA, the CDR3 is TGTGCCAGCAGCTTGACTAGCGGATACACCGGGGAGCTGTTTTTT. This codes for CASSLTSGYTGELFF.

The CDR3 DNA is TGCAGCGTTGAAGCCAAGTTTAGGACTATGAACACTGAAGCTTTCTTT. This gives the protein CSVEAKFRTMNTEAFF. The rearrangement links TRBV29-1 to TRBJ1-1; no firm D call. The V end lost 1 base, the J end lost 0 bases, and 15 bases lay between the germline ends. The V gene's germline CDR1 is SQVTM and CDR2 ANQGSEA. This CDR3 has 16 amino acids.

This sequence joins TRBV27 and TRBJ2-7; D perhaps matches TRBD2 (5 bases). Germline V gives CDR1 MNHEY, CDR2 SMNVEV (reference sequence). This CDR3 has 14 amino acids. Trimming took off 7 bases at V and 7 bases at J, with 20 bases between the two ends. The chain's CDR3 is CASTPAADRGEQYF. CDR3 nucleotides: TGTGCCAGCACTCCTGCGGCTGACCGGGGAGAGCAGTACTTC.

The chain combines TRBV5-6 with TRBJ1-1; D remains unclear. Germline V gene lookup returns CDR1 SGHDT and CDR2 YYEEEE. V was pared by 0 bases and J by 1 base, with 7 bases between. This CDR3 has 14 amino acids. The CDR3 loop reads CASSLAGENTEAFF. The CDR3, as DNA: TGTGCCAGCAGCTTGGCCGGAGAGAACACTGAAGCTTTCTTT.